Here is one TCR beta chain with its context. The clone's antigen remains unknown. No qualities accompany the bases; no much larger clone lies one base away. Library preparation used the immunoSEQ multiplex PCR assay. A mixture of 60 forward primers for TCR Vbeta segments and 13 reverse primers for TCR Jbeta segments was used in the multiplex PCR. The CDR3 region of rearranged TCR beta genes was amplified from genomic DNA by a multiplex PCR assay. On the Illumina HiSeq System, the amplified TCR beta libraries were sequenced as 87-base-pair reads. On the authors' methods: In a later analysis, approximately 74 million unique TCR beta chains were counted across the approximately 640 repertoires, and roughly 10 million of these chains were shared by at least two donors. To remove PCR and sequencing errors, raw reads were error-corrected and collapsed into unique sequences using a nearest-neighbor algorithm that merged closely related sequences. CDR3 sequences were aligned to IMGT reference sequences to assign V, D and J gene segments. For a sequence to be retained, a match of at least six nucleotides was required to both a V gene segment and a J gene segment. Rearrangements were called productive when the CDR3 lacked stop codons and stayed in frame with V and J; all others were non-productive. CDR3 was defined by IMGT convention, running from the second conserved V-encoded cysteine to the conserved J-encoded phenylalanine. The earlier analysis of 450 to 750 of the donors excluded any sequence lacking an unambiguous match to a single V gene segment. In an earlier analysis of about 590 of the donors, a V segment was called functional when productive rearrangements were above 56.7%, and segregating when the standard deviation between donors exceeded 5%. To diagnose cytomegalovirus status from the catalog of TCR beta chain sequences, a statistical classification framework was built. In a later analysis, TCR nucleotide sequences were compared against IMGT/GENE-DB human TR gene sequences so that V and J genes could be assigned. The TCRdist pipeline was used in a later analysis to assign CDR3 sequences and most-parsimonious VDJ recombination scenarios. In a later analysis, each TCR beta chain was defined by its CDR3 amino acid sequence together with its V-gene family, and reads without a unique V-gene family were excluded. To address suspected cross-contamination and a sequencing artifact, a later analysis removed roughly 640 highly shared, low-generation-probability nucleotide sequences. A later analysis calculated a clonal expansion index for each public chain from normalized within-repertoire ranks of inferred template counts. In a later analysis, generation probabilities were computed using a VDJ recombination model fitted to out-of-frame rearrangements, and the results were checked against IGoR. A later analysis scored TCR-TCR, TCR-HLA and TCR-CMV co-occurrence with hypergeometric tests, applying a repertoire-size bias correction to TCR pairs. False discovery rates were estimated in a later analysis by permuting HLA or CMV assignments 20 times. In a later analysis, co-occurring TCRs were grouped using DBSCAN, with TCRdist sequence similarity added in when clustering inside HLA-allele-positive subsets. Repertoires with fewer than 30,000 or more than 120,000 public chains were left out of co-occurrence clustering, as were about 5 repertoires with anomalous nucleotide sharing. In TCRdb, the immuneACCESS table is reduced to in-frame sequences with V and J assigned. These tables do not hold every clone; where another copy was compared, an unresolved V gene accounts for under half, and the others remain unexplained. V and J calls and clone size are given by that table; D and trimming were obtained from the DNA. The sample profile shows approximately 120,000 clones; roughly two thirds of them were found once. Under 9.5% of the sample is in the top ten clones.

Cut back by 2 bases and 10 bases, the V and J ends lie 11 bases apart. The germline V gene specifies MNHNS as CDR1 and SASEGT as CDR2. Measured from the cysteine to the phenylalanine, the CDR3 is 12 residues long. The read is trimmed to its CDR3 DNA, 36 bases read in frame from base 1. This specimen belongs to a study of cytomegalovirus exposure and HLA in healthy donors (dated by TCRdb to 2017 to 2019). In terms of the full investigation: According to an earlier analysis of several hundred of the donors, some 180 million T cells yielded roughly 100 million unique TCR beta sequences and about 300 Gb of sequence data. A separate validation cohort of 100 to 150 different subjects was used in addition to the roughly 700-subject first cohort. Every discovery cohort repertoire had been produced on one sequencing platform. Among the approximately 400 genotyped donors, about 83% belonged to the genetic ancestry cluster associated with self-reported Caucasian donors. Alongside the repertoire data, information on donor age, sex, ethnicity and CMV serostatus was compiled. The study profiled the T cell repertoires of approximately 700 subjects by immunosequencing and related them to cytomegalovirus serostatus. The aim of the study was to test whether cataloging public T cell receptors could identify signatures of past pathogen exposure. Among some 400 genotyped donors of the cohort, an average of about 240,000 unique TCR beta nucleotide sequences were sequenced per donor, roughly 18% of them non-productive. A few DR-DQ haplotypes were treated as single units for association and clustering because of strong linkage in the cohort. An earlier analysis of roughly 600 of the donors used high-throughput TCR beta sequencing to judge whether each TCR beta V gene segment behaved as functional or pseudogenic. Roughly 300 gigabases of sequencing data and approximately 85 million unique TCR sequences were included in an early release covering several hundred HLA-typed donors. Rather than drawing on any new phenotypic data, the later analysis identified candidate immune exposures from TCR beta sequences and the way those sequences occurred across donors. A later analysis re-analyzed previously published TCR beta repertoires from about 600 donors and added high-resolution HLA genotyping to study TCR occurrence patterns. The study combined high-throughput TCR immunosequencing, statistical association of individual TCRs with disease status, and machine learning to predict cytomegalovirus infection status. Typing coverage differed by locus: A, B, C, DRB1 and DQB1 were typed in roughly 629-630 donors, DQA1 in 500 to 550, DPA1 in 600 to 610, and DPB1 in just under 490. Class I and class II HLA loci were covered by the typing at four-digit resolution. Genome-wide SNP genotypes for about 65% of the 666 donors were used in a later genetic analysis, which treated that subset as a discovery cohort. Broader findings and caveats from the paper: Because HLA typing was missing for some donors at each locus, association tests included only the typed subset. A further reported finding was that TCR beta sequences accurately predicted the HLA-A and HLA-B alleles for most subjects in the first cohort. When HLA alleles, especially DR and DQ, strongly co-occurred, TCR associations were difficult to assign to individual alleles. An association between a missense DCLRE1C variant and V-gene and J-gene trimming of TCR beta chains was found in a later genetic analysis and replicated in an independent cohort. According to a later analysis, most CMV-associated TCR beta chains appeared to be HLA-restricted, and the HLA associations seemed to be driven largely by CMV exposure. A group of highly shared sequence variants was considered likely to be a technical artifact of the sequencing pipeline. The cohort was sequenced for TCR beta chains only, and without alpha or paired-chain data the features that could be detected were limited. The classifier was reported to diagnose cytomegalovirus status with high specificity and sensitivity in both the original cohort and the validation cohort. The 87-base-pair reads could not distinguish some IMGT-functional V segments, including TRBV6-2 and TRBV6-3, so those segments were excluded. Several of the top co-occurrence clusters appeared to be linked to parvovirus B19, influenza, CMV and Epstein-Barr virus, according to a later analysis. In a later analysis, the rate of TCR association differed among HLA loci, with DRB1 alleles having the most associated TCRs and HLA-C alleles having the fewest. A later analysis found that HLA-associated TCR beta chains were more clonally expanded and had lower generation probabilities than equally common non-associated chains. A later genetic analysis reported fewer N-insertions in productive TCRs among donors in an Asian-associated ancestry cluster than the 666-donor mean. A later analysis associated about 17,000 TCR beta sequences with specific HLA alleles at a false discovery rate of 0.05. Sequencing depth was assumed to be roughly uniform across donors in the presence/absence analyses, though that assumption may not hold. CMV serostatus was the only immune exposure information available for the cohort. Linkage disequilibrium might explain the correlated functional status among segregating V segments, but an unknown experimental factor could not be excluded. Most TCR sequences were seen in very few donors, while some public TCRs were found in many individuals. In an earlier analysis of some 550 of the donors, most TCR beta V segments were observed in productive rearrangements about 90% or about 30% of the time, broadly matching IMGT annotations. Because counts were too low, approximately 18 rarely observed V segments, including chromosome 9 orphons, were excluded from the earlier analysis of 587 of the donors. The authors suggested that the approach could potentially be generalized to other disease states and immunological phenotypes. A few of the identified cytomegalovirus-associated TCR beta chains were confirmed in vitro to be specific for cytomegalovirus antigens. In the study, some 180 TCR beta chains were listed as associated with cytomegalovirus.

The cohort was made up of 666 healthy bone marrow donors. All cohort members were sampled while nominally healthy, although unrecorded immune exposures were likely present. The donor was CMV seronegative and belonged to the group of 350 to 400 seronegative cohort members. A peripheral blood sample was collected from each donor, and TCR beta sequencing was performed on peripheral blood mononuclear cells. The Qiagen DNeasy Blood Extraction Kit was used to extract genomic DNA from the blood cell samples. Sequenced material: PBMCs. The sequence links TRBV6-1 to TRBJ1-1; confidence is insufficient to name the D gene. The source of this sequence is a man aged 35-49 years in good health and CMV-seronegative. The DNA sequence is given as TGTGCCAGCAGTGAATTGGGGAGTACAGCTTTCTTT. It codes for CASSELGSTAFF.